The rows below give T cell receptor beta chains drawn from one sample of a study of cytomegalovirus exposure and HLA in healthy donors. Sequenced by immunoSEQ multiplex PCR; TCRdb stores in-frame clones only, minus some. The sample records about 140,000 clones, 80% being singletons. Material: PBMCs. Every receptor here comes from a male donor in good health and CMV-seronegative. Both conserved end residues are trimmed from each CDR3. Clone size, where shown, is once, few, many, or a class for clones that have expanded.

J,size,V,CDR3
TRBJ1-1,few,TRBV7-2,ASSLVGGQGVRAF
TRBJ1-2,NA,TRBV27,ASSATGVGGYT
TRBJ1-6,NA,TRBV7-2,ASSLSAQSSYNSPLH
TRBJ1-2,NA,TRBV29-1,SVGTGGPYGYT
TRBJ1-5,NA,TRBV7-8,ASSLLNQPQH
TRBJ2-2,NA,TRBV2,ASSPEAGELF
TRBJ1-2,few,TRBV28,ASSTRQGSYGYT
TRBJ1-2,NA,TRBV12-5,ASGFSSTGGNYGYT
TRBJ1-2,NA,TRBV5-4,ASSFSITGTANYGYT
TRBJ1-1,NA,TRBV29-1,SAGEAF
TRBJ2-7,NA,TRBV5-6,ASSVRVYEQY
TRBJ1-2,NA,TRBV27,ASSTQGSDGYT
TRBJ1-1,NA,TRBV4-1,ASSHGQAIEAF
TRBJ1-2,NA,TRBV10-3,ATSDRGDYGYT
TRBJ2-7,NA,TRBV15,ATSRPQGRGNEQY
TRBJ1-4,NA,TRBV7-8,ASSFRQLPNEKLF
TRBJ2-7,few,TRBV6-5,ASSYSGQGGYEQY
TRBJ2-7,NA,TRBV2,AGGREFNEQY
TRBJ2-7,NA,TRBV28,ASSSQRGEQY
TRBJ1-2,NA,TRBV2,ASRGTGLSYGYT
TRBJ2-3,NA,TRBV29-1,SVDKGLADTDTQY
TRBJ2-2,few,TRBV5-1,ASSYLDRPGELF
TRBJ1-5,NA,TRBV29-1,SVSGVSGQPQH
TRBJ1-6,NA,TRBV27,ASTLRNGQEGLGGALH
TRBJ1-5,NA,TRBV7-2,ASSQTGGPQPQH
TRBJ2-7,NA,TRBV2,ASSPGTGAYEQY
TRBJ2-3,NA,TRBV6-6,ASSGGNTDTQY
TRBJ2-3,few,TRBV11-3,ASSLSGTGRLGTDTQY
TRBJ1-5,NA,TRBV7-9,ASSLGQGSNQPQH
TRBJ2-6,once,TRBV5-1,ASSRPARATGAGANVLT
TRBJ2-2,NA,TRBV9,ASSFSGGAGGELF
TRBJ1-2,NA,TRBV21-1,ASSKAGTVGGYT
TRBJ2-1,NA,TRBV2,ASSARQALYNEQF
TRBJ2-7,NA,TRBV7-9,ASSPQSIYEQY
TRBJ2-3,NA,TRBV4-3,ASSLSYTAGTQY
TRBJ1-1,NA,TRBV30,AWTLPGYGGAF
TRBJ1-5,NA,TRBV6-6,ASSSRTGVNQPQH
TRBJ1-1,NA,TRBV27,ASSLVPGQGAGTF
TRBJ2-3,NA,TRBV29-1,SSRRDRIDTQY
TRBJ1-1,once,TRBV28,ASSFGQVEAF
TRBJ1-3,NA,TRBV19,ASRTPDSWKNTIY
TRBJ1-1,NA,TRBV4-1,ASSQEDGGETEAF